One sample yielded the 21 T cell receptor beta chains listed below, sequenced in a study of blood T cell dynamics during melanoma immunotherapy. Time point denoted: week 3, after first cycle of checkpoint inhibitor. TCRdb keeps only in-frame clones here, not all; method: immunoSEQ multiplex PCR. The sample includes some 10,000 clones, approximately 86% seen only once; the top ten take over 3.5%. The sequenced sample was blood, obtained from a patient treated with checkpoint blockade. These receptors were obtained from a human donor with melanoma.

The J gene is TRBJ2-1, the V gene TRBV6-5, with TRBD2 identical over 11 bases. Germline values: CDR1 MNHEY, CDR2 SVGAGI. Trimming at V came to 6 bases and at J to 7 bases, leaving 8 bases not matched to a gene. The CDR3 spans 15 residues. The CDR3 protein is CASRFSGRAGNEQFF. CDR3 in DNA: TGTGCCAGCAGATTTAGCGGGAGGGCCGGAAATGAGCAGTTCTTC.

V usage is TRBV9 and J usage is TRBJ2-1, with TRBD2 identical over 13 bases. CDR3 size: 15 residues. The germline CDR1 and CDR2 sequences are SGDLS and YYNGEE. V was clipped by 4 bases and J by 4 bases; unmatched bases: 2. The CDR3 protein is CASSPGLAGYNEQFF. As DNA, the CDR3 is TGTGCCAGCAGCCCGGGACTAGCGGGGTACAATGAGCAGTTCTTC.

The chain recombines TRBV15 with TRBJ1-3; D is unclear. The CDR3 length is 16 residues. V gave up 2 bases and J gave up 0 bases, with 11 bases separating them. CDR1 is LNHNV, CDR2 YYDKDF, per germline (reference sequence). CDR3 in amino acids: CATSRSTASSGNTIYF. CDR3 sequence (DNA): TGTGCCACCAGCAGATCGACGGCGTCCTCTGGAAACACCATATATTTT. The complete variable domain, with remaining parts taken from reference TRBV15 and TRBJ1-3, reads DAMVIQNPRYQVTQFGKPVTLSCSQTLNHNVMYWYQQKSSQAPKLLFHYYDKDFNNEADTPDNFQSRRPNTSFCFLDIRSPGLGDTAMYLCATSRSTASSGNTIYFGEGSWLTVV.

This chain uses TRBV19 with TRBJ2-1, with TRBD2 matching 10 bases. CDR3 length: 16 residues. Germline V gives CDR1 LNHDA, CDR2 SQIVND (reference sequence). Trimming at V came to 5 bases and at J to 2 bases, leaving 6 bases not matched to a gene. The DNA for the CDR3 is TGTGCCAGTAGTTCTCGGCTAGCGGGGGCCTACAATGAGCAGTTCTTC. Encoded protein: CASSSRLAGAYNEQFF.

The rearrangement joins TRBV2 to TRBJ2-2; 8 bases fit TRBD1. From germline, CDR1 is SNHLY and CDR2 FYNNEI. Losses at the gene ends were 5 bases for V and 7 bases for J; bases not matched to a gene: 9. CDR3 length: 15 residues. The CDR3, as DNA: TGTGCCAGCAGTACAAAGGACAGGGAGAACGGGGAGCTGTTTTTT. Translated, it gives CASSTKDRENGELFF.

The CDR3 loop is CASSSMTGVGFF. CDR3 nucleotides: TGTGCCAGCAGCTCAATGACGGGAGTTGGTTTCTTC. The gene calls are TRBV11-2 and TRBJ2-1; D perhaps matches TRBD2 (6 bases). Germline V gene sequence: CDR1 SGHAT, CDR2 FQNNGV. Trimming shortened V by 4 bases and J by 16 bases, and 17 bases separated the two germline ends. The CDR3 is 12 amino acids. Full variable domain (outside the CDR3, taken from reference TRBV11-2 and TRBJ2-1): EAGVAQSPRYKIIEKRQSVAFWCNPISGHATLYWYQQILGQGPKLLIQFQNNGVVDDSQLPKDRFSAERLKGVDSTLKIQPAKLEDSAVYLCASSSMTGVGFFGPGTRLTVL.

The chain is built from TRBV11-2 and TRBJ2-7; 9 nucleotides line up with TRBD2. The germline V gene encodes CDR1 SGHAT and CDR2 FQNNGV. This CDR3 comprises 16 residues. J lost 2 bases, V lost 7 bases, and 12 bases had no gene match. This chain's CDR3 is CASTPLRTSEAYEQYF. The CDR3 bases are TGTGCCAGCACCCCTTTGAGGACTAGCGAGGCCTACGAGCAGTACTTC.

V gene TRBV19 combines with J gene TRBJ2-5; maybe TRBD2 (5 bases). This CDR3 is built from 14 residues. V dropped 4 bases and J dropped 2 bases, with 11 bases sitting between them. The V gene's germline CDR1 is LNHDA and CDR2 SQIVND (reference sequence). DNA of the CDR3: TGTGCCAGTAGTACCCTAGCAGTTCAAGAGACCCAGTACTTC. It translates to CASSTLAVQETQYF. The full variable domain, with the rest looked up from reference TRBV19 and TRBJ2-5, is DGGITQSPKYLFRKEGQNVTLSCEQNLNHDAMYWYRQDPGQGLRLIYYSQIVNDFQKGDIAEGYSVSREKKESFPLTVTSAQKNPTAFYLCASSTLAVQETQYFGPGTRLLVL.

A few counts support this clone. The CDR3 bases are TGTGCCAGCAGTTTACAGGGTCAAGGTGAAAAACTGTTTTTT. It specifies CASSLQGQGEKLFF. This rearrangement joins TRBV27 to TRBJ1-4; a weak D match, TRBD1 (5 bases). Germline V gene data show CDR1 as MNHEY and CDR2 as SMNVEV (reference sequence). V lost 2 bases, J lost 7 bases, and 11 bases lay in between. The CDR3 extends over 14 amino acids.

This clone was seen a handful of times. This chain uses TRBV10-1 with TRBJ2-2; the D gene could be TRBD1 or TRBD2 (5 bases each). The V gene's germline CDR1 is WNHNN and CDR2 SYGVQD (reference sequence). Trimming took off 3 bases at V and 6 bases at J, with 17 bases between the two ends. The length of the CDR3 is 16 residues. CDR3 in DNA: TGCGCCAGCAGTGATTACTTGGATGGGGGATCCGGGGAGCTGTTTTTT. Protein product: CASSDYLDGGSGELFF.

V is TRBV19 and J is TRBJ2-1; D uncertain. The germline CDR1 and CDR2 sequences are LNHDA and SQIVND (reference sequence). The CDR3 loop spans 13 amino acids. V lost 2 bases to trimming and J lost 7 bases, with 9 bases between them. This CDR3 is CASSISGENEQFF. The CDR3 bases are TGTGCCAGTAGTATATCTGGCGAGAATGAGCAGTTCTTC.

This rearrangement joins TRBV2 to TRBJ1-5, with D possibly matching TRBD1 (5 bases). The CDR3 has 13 amino acids. Germline lookup yields CDR1 SNHLY and CDR2 FYNNEI. V lost 6 bases to trimming and J lost 7 bases, with 13 bases between them. This chain's CDR3 is CASSYGTLQPQHF. The CDR3, as DNA: TGTGCCAGCAGCTACGGGACCCTCCAGCCCCAGCATTTT. Drawing the rest from reference TRBV2 and TRBJ1-5, the complete variable domain is EPEVTQTPSHQVTQMGQEVILRCVPISNHLYFYWYRQILGQKVEFLVSFYNNEISEKSEIFDDQFSVERPDGSNFTLKIRSTKLEDSAMYFCASSYGTLQPQHFGDGTRLSIL.

Turning to this clone: This same CDR3 is encoded by further DNA sequences in the sample. The rearrangement joins TRBV28 to TRBJ2-7, with 8 bases matching TRBD1. CDR3 length: 13 residues. In germline, CDR1 is MDHEN, CDR2 SYDVKM. V lost 5 bases, J lost 4 bases, and 4 bases stayed unmatched. The CDR3 region has the DNA TGTGCCAGCAGTCCCGGGGACAGGTACGAGCAGTACTTC. It encodes CASSPGDRYEQYF.

This rearrangement joins TRBV4-1 to TRBJ2-7; D is perhaps TRBD2 (5 bases). Trimming took 0 bases from V and 3 from J, leaving 21 bases between them. This CDR3 has 18 amino acids. Germline-derived CDR1 and CDR2 are MGHRA and YSYEKL. As DNA, the CDR3 is TGCGCCAGCAGCCAAGATTCCGGCGGGCAGGTATGGTTCTACGAGCAGTACTTC. It codes for CASSQDSGGQVWFYEQYF.

In its sample, this clone was seen once. The chain employs TRBV29-1 and TRBJ2-7; tentatively, D is TRBD1 or TRBD2 (6 bases each). The CDR3 runs 17 residues. Trimming removed 6 bases at V and 6 bases at J, with 30 bases between. Germline CDR1 is SQVTM and CDR2 is ANQGSEA. CDR3 nucleotide sequence: TGCAGCGTACTGAAGGGGGGCTCCAACATTGTCCCCGGCGAGCAGTACTTC. It is translated as CSVLKGGSNIVPGEQYF.

The chain combines TRBV4-3 with TRBJ2-6; the D gene is possibly TRBD1 (5 bases). Germline V gene lookup returns CDR1 LGHNA and CDR2 YSLEER. The CDR3 extends over 16 amino acids. The V end was cut by 4 bases, the J end by 2 bases, with 12 bases between. The CDR3 here is CASSRSQGTGANVLTF. For the CDR3, the DNA is TGCGCCAGCAGCCGGAGTCAGGGCACTGGGGCCAACGTCCTGACTTTC.

The rearrangement joins TRBV29-1 to TRBJ2-3; 11 bases line up with TRBD2. Trimming removed 8 bases from V and 1 base from J; junction bases left unmatched: 11. The CDR3 extends over 16 amino acids. Germline V CDR1 and CDR2: SQVTM, ANQGSEA. The CDR3 sequence is CSLKGLAGERTDTQYF. The CDR3 region has the DNA TGCAGCCTAAAAGGACTAGCGGGTGAACGCACAGATACGCAGTATTTT.

The J gene is TRBJ2-1, the V gene TRBV6-1; the match to TRBD2 covers 14 bases. Germline V gene data show CDR1 as MNHNS and CDR2 as SASEGT. The J segment lost 7 bases and the V segment lost 8 bases, leaving 4 bases of the junction unmatched. The CDR3 is 14 residues long. The CDR3: CASRLAGGMNEQFF. In DNA, the CDR3 is TGTGCCAGCCGACTAGCGGGAGGGATGAATGAGCAGTTCTTC.

The chain carries TRBV2 and TRBJ2-7; no firm D call. The V gene's germline CDR1 is SNHLY and CDR2 FYNNEI. The CDR3 contains 12 residues. CDR3 DNA sequence: TGTGTCCTTGGTCGCCAGGAGACGAAGCAGTACTTC. Translation gives CVLGRQETKQYF.

The genes are TRBV19 and TRBJ1-6; D remains ambiguous. The CDR3 is 15 amino acids. Germline V gives CDR1 LNHDA, CDR2 SQIVND (reference sequence). V lost 3 bases and J 5 bases, leaving 11 bases between the germline ends. The CDR3, as DNA: TGTGCCAGTAGTATCCGGACGGGAAATAATTCACCCCTCCACTTT. This codes for CASSIRTGNNSPLHF.

The CDR3 protein is CASSYSSGRAGEQFF. The CDR3 bases are TGTGCCAGCAGTTACTCTAGCGGGAGGGCAGGTGAGCAGTTCTTC. V gene TRBV6-5 combines with J gene TRBJ2-1; the match to TRBD2 covers 11 bases. Germline CDR1 is MNHEY and CDR2 is SVGAGI. J lost 9 bases, V lost 0 bases, and 4 bases had no gene match. The CDR3 contains 15 residues.